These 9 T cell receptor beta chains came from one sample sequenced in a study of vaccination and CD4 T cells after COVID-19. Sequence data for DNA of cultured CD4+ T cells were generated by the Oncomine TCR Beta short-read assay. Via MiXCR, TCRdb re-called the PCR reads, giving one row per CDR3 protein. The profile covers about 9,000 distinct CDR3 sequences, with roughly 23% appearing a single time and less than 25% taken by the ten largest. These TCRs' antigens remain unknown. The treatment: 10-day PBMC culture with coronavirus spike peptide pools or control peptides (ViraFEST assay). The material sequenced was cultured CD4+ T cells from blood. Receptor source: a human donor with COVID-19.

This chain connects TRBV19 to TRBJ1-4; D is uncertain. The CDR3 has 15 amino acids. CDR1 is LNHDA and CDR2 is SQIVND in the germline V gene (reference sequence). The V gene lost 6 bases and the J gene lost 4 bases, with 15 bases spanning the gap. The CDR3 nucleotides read TGTGCCAGTAGCAATGCAGCTCGGGGTAATGAAAAACTGTTTTTT. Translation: CASSNAARGNEKLFF.

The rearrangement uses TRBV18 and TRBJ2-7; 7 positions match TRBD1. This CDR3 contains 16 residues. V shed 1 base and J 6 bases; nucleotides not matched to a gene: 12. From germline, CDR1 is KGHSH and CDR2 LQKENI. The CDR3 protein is CASSPRSASTGAEQYF. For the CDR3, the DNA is TGTGCCAGCTCACCACGTTCGGCTAGCACAGGGGCCGAGCAGTACTTC.

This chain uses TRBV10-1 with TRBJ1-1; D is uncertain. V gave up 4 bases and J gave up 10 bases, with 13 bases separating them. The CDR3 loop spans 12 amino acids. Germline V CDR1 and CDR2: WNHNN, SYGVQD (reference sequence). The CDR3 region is CASSVSGIGAFF. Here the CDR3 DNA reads TGCGCCAGCAGTGTATCGGGTATAGGAGCTTTCTTT.

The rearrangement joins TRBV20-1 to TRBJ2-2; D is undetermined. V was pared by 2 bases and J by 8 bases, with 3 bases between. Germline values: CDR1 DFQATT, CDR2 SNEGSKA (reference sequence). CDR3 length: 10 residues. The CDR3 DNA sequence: TGCAGTGCTAGATTAGGGGAGCTGTTTTTT. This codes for CSARLGELFF.

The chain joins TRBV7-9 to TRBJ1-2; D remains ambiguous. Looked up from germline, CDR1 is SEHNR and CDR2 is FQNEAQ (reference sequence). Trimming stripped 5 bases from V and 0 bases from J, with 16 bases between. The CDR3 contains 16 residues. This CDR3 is CASSQVPGSANYGYTF. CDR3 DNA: TGTGCCAGCAGCCAGGTGCCCGGCAGCGCTAACTATGGCTACACCTTC.

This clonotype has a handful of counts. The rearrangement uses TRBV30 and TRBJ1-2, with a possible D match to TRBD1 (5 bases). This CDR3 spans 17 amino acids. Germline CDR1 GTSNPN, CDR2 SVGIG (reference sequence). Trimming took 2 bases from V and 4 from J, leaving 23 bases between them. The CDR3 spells CAWSPAAGHRKIYGYTF. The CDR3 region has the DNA TGTGCCTGGAGTCCTGCGGCGGGGCATCGAAAAATCTATGGCTACACCTTC.

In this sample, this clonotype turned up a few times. CDR3 amino acids: CASSTRTGSSYNEQFF. In nucleotides, the CDR3 is TGCGCCAGCAGCACTCGGACAGGGAGCTCCTACAATGAGCAGTTCTTC. V and J are TRBV5-1 and TRBJ2-1, with TRBD1 identical over 8 bases. V was clipped by 4 bases and J by 0 bases; unmatched bases: 6. CDR3 size: 16 residues. Germline V lookup: CDR1 SGHRS, CDR2 YFSETQ. Combining the CDR3 with reference TRBV5-1 and TRBJ2-1 gives the whole variable domain KAGVTQTPRYLIKTRGQQVTLSCSPISGHRSVSWYQQTPGQGLQFLFEYFSETQRNKGNFPGRFSGRQFSNSRSEMNVSTLELGDSALYLCASSTRTGSSYNEQFFGPGTRLTVL.

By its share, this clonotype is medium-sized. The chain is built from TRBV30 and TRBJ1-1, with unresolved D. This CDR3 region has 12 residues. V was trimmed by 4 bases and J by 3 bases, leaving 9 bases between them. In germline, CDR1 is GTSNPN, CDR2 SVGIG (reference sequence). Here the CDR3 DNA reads TGTGCCTGGACTTCGAGGGACACTGAAGCTTTCTTT. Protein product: CAWTSRDTEAFF.

The CDR3 region has the DNA TGTGCCAGCACGGGGGAGGGGGCATCTGCGAACACCGGGGAGCTGTTTTTT. Amino acids: CASTGEGASANTGELFF. The V and J genes are TRBV5-4 and TRBJ2-2, with D possibly being TRBD1 or TRBD2 (7 bases each). CDR3 length equals 17 residues. Germline CDR1 is SGHNT and CDR2 is YYREEE (reference sequence). Trimming removed 6 bases from V and 0 bases from J, with 18 bases in between.